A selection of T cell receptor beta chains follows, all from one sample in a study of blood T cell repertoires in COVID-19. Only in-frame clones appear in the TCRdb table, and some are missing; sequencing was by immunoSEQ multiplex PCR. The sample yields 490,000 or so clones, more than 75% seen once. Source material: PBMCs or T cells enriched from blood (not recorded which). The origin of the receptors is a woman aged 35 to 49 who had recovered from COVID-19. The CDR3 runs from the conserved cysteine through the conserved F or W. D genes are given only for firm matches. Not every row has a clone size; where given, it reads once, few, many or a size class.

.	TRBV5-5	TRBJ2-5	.	CASSLDSGAGETQYF	TGTGCCAGCAGCTTGGACAGTGGGGCAGGGGAGACCCAGTACTTC
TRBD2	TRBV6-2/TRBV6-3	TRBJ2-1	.	CASSYPLADYNEQFF	TGTGCCAGCAGTTACCCACTAGCGGACTACAATGAGCAGTTCTTC
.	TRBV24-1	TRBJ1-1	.	CATSAHWGAEAFF	TGTGCCACCAGTGCTCATTGGGGAGCTGAAGCTTTCTTT
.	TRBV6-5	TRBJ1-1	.	CASSLQGVGTEAFF	TGTGCCAGCAGCCTACAAGGAGTTGGCACTGAAGCTTTCTTT
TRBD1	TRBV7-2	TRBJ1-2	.	CASSLASPGQGNGYTF	TGTGCCAGCAGCTTAGCCTCCCCGGGACAGGGGAATGGCTACACCTTC
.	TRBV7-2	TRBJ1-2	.	CASSLGPQLDGYTF	TGTGCCAGCAGCCTAGGGCCCCAATTGGATGGCTACACCTTC
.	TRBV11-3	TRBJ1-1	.	CASSFSRNTEAFF	TGTGCCAGCAGCTTTAGCAGAAACACTGAAGCTTTCTTT
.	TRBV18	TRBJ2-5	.	CASSPPGARQETQYF	TGTGCCAGCTCACCACCGGGGGCGCGGCAAGAGACCCAGTACTTC
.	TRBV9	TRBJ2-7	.	CASSAVPGFTYEQYF	TGTGCCAGCAGTGCGGTCCCCGGGTTCACCTACGAGCAGTACTTC
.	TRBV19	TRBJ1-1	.	CASSTETGLMNTEAFF	TGTGCCAGTAGTACTGAGACAGGACTCATGAACACTGAAGCTTTCTTT
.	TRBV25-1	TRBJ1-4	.	CASSGQNEKLFF	TGTGCCAGCAGTGGACAGAATGAAAAACTGTTTTTT
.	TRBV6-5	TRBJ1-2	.	CASSWSQGDYGYTF	TGTGCCAGCAGTTGGTCCCAAGGGGACTATGGCTACACCTTC
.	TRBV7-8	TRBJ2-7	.	CASSLGSGPYEQYF	TGTGCCAGCAGCTTAGGGTCAGGGCCCTACGAGCAGTACTTC
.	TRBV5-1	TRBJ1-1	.	CASSSQGNTEAFF	TGCGCCAGCAGCTCTCAGGGGAACACTGAAGCTTTCTTT
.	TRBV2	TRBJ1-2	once	CASSDRTVHGYTF	TGTGCCAGCAGTGACCGGACAGTCCATGGCTACACCTTC
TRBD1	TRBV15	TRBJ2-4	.	CATSRIGGEAKNIQYF	TGTGCCACCAGCAGAATAGGGGGCGAAGCCAAAAACATTCAGTACTTC
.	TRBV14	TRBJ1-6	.	CASSQAGVRNSPLHF	TGTGCCAGCAGCCAAGCGGGGGTGCGGAATTCACCCCTCCACTTT
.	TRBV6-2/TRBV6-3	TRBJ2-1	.	CASSYARNEQFF	TGTGCCAGCAGTTACGCGCGGAATGAGCAGTTCTTC
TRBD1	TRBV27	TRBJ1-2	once	CASSLTGQGAVDTF	TGTGCCAGCAGTCTAACCGGACAGGGGGCGGTTGACACCTTC
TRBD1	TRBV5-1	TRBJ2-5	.	CASSLVGQGGETQYF	TGCGCCAGCAGCTTGGTCGGACAGGGAGGAGAGACCCAGTACTTC
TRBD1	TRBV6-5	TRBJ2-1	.	CASSRDSLYNEQFF	TGTGCCAGCAGTAGGGACAGCCTCTACAATGAGCAGTTCTTC
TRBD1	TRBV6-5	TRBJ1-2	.	CASNGTGGWGYTF	TGTGCCAGCAATGGGACAGGGGGCTGGGGCTACACCTTC
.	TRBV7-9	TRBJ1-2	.	CASSADSTRYTF	TGTGCCAGCAGCGCCGACTCTACTCGCTACACCTTC
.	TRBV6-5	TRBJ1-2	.	CASKQGGNGYTF	TGTGCCAGCAAACAGGGTGGAAATGGCTACACCTTC
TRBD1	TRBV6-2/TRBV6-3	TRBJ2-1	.	CASSSQGLRRNEQFF	TGTGCCAGCAGCTCACAGGGGCTTCGTAGGAATGAGCAGTTCTTC
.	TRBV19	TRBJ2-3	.	CASSRMIAGTSTDTQYF	TGTGCCAGTAGTAGGATGATCGCGGGGACTAGCACAGATACGCAGTATTTT
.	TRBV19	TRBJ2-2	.	CASSTSNTGELFF	TGTGCCAGTAGTACCAGTAACACCGGGGAGCTGTTTTTT
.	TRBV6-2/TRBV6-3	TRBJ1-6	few	CASSLEVFSPLHF	TGTGCCAGCAGTTTGGAGGTTTTTTCACCCCTCCACTTT